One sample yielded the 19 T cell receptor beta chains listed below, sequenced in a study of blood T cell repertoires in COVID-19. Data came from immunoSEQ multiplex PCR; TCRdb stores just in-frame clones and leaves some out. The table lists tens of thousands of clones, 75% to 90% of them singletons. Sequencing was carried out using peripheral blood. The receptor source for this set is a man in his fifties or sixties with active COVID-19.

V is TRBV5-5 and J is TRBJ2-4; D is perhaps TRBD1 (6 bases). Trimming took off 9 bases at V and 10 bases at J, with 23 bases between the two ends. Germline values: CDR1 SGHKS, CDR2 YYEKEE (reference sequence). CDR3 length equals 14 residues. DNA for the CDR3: TGTGCCACCTCAGGGGACAACGTGCCTTTTATTCAGTACTTC. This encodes CATSGDNVPFIQYF.

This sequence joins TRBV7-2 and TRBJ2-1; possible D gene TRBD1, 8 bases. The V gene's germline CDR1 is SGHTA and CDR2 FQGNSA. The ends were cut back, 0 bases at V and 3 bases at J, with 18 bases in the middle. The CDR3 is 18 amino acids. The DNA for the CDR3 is TGTGCCAGCAGCTTAGCACGACAGGGGAGGGGGCTCTACAATGAGCAGTTCTTC. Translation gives CASSLARQGRGLYNEQFF.

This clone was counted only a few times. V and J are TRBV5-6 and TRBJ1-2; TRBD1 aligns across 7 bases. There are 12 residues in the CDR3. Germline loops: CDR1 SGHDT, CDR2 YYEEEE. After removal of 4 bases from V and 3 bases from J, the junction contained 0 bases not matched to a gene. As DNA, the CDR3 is TGTGCCAGCAGCGGGACAGACTATGGCTACACCTTC. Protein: CASSGTDYGYTF.

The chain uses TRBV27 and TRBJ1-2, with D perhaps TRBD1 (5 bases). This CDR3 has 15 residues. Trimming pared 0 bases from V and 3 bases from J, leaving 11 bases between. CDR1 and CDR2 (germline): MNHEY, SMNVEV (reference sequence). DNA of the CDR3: TGTGCCAGCAGTTTATCGTTGGGGGAGGACTATGGCTACACCTTC. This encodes CASSLSLGEDYGYTF.

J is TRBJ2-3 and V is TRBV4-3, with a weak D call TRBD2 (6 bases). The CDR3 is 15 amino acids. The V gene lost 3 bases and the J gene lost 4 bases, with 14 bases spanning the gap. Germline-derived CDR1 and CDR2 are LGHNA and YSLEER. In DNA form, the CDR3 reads TGCGCCAGCAGCCAGACTCGGGAGATAGCAGATACGCAGTATTTT. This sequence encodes CASSQTREIADTQYF.

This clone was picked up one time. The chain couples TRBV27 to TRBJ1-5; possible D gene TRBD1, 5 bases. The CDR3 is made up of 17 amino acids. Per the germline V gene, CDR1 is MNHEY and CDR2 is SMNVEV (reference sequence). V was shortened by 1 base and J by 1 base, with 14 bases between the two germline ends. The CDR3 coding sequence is TGTGCCAGCAGTTTATTGGGACGGAGGGAAAGCAATCAGCCCCAGCATTTT. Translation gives CASSLLGRRESNQPQHF.

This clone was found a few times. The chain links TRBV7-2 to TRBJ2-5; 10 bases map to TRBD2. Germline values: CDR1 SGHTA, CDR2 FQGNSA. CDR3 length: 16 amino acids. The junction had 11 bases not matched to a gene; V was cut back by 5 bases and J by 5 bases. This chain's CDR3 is CASSPPLAGVGETQYF. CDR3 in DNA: TGTGCCAGCAGCCCCCCCCTAGCGGGGGTAGGGGAGACCCAGTACTTC.

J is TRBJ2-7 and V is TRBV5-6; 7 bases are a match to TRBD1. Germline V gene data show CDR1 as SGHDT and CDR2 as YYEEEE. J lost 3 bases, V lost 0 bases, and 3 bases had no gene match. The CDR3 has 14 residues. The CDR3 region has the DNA TGTGCCAGCAGCTTGGAGACAGGGAGCTACGAGCAGTACTTC. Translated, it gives CASSLETGSYEQYF.

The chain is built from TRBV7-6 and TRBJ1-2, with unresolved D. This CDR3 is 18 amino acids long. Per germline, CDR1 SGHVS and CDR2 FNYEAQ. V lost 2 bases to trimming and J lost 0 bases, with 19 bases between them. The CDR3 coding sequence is TGTGCCAGCAGCTTAACCCACAGTTCCTCGCCGGCTAACTATGGCTACACCTTC. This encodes CASSLTHSSSPANYGYTF.

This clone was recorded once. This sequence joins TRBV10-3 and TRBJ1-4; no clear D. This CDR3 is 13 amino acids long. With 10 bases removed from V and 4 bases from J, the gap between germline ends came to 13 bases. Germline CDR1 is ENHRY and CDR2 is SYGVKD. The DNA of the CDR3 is TGTGCCACTGAGCCGGGTTATAATGAAAAACTGTTTTTT. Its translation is CATEPGYNEKLFF.

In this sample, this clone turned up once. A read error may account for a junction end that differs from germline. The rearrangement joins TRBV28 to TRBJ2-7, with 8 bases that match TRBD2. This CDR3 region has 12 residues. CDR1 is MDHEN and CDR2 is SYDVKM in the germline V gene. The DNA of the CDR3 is TGTGCCAGCACCAGCGGGAGTAACCTCTCAGGGTTC. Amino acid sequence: CASTSGSNLSGF. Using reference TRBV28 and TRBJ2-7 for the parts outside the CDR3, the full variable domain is DVKVTQSSRYLVKRTGEKVFLECVQDMDHENMFWYRQDPGLGLRLIYFSYDVKMKEKGDIPEGYSVSREKKERFSLILESASTNQTSMYLCASTSGSNLSGFGPGTRLTVT.

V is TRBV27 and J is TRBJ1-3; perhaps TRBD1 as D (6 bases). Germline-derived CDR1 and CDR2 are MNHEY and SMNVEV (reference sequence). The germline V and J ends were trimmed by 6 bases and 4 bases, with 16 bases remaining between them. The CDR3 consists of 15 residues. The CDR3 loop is CASRPRGFRGNTIYF. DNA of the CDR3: TGTGCCAGCAGACCGAGGGGGTTCCGCGGAAACACCATATATTTT.

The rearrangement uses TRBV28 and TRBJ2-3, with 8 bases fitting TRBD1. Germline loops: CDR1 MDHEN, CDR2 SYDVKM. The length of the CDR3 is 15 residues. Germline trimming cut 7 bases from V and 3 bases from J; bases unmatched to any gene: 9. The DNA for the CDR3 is TGTGCCAGCACGGGCAGGGGGCGTTGGACAGATACGCAGTATTTT. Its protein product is CASTGRGRWTDTQYF.

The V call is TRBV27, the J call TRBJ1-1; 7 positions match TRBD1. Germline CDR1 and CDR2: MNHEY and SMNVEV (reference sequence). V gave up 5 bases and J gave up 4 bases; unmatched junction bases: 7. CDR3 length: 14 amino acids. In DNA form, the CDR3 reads TGTGCCAGCAGTAATTTAGACAGGGCCACTGAAGCTTTCTTT. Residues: CASSNLDRATEAFF.

CDR3 nucleotides: TGCGCCAGCAGCATCCGGGACAGGGTAAACGAGCAGTACTTC. Its translation is CASSIRDRVNEQYF. The J gene is TRBJ2-7, the V gene TRBV5-1; 9 bases agree with TRBD1. V dropped 4 bases and J dropped 5; count of bases not matched to a gene: 7. CDR3 length: 14 amino acids. CDR1 and CDR2 (germline): SGHRS, YFSETQ.

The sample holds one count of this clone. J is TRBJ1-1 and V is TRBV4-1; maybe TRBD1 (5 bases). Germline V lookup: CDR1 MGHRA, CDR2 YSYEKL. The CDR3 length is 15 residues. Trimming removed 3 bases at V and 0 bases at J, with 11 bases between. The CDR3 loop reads CASSQYRDLNTEAFF. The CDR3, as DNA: TGCGCCAGCAGCCAGTACCGGGACTTGAACACTGAAGCTTTCTTT.

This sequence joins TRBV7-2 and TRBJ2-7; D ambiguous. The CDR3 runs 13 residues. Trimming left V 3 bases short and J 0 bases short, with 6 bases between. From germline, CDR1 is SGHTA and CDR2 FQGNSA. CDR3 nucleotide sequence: TGTGCCAGCAGCTTGAGGTACTCCTACGAGCAGTACTTC. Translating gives CASSLRYSYEQYF.

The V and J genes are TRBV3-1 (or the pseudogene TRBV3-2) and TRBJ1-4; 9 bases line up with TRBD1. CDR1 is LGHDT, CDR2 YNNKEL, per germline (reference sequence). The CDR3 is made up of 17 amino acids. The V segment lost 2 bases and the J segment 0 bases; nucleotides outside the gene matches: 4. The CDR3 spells CASSQRQGGATNEKLFF. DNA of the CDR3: TGTGCCAGCAGCCAACGACAGGGGGGTGCAACTAATGAAAAACTGTTTTTT.

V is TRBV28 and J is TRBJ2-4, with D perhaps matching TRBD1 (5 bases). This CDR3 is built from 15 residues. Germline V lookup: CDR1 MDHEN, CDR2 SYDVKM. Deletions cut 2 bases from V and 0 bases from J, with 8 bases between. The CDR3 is CASSLGQIAKNIQYF. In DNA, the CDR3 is TGTGCCAGCAGTTTAGGACAAATAGCCAAAAACATTCAGTACTTC.